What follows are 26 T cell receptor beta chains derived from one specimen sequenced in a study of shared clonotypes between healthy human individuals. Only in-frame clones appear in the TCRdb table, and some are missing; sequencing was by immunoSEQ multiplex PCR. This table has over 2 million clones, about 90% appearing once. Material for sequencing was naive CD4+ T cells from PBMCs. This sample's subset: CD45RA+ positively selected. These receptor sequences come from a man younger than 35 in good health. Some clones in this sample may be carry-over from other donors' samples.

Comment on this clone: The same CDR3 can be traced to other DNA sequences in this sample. CDR3 residues: CASSLDSSAGEQYF. CDR3 nucleotide sequence: TGTGCCAGCAGCTTAGATAGCTCGGCGGGCGAGCAGTACTTC. This chain connects TRBV11-3 to TRBJ2-7; a possible D gene is TRBD2 (5 bases). This CDR3 has 14 residues. The V end was cut by 0 bases, the J end by 6 bases, with 12 bases between. The germline V gene has CDR1 SGHNT and CDR2 YENEEA. Full variable domain (rest looked up from reference TRBV11-3 and TRBJ2-7): EAGVVQSPRYKIIEKKQPVAFWCNPISGHNTLYWYLQNLGQGPELLIRYENEEAVDDSQLPKDRFSAERLKGVDSTLKIQPAELGDSAVYLCASSLDSSAGEQYFGPGTRLTVT.

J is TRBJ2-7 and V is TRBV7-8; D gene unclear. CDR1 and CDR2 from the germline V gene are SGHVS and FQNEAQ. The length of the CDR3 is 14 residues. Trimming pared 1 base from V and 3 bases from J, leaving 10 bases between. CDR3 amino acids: CASSLVGRDYEQYF. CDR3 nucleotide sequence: TGTGCCAGCAGCTTAGTTGGCAGAGACTACGAGCAGTACTTC.

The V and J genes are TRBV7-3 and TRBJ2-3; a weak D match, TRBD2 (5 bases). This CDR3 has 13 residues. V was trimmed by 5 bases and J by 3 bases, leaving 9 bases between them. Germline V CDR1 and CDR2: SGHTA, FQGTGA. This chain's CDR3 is CASSARGTDTQYF. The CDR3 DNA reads TGTGCCAGCAGCGCCCGGGGAACAGATACGCAGTATTTT. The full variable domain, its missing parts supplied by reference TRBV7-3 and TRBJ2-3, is GAGVSQTPSNKVTEKGKYVELRCDPISGHTALYWYRQSLGQGPEFLIYFQGTGAADDSGLPNDRFFAVRPEGSVSTLKIQRTERGDSAVYLCASSARGTDTQYFGPGTRLTVL.

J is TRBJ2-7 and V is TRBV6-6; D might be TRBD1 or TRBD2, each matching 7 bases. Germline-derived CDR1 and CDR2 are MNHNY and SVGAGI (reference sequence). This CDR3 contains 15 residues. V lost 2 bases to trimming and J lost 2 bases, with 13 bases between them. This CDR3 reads CASSYRGDRAYEQYF. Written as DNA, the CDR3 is TGTGCCAGCAGTTACCGGGGGGACAGAGCCTACGAGCAGTACTTC.

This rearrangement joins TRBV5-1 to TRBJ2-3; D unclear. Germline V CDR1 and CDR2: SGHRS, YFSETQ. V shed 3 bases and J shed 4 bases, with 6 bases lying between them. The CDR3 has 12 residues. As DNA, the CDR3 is TGCGCCAGCAGCTACCGGGCAGATACGCAGTATTTT. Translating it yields CASSYRADTQYF. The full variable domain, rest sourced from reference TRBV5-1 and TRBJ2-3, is KAGVTQTPRYLIKTRGQQVTLSCSPISGHRSVSWYQQTPGQGLQFLFEYFSETQRNKGNFPGRFSGRQFSNSRSEMNVSTLELGDSALYLCASSYRADTQYFGPGTRLTVL.

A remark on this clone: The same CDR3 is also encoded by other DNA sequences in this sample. The CDR3 DNA is TGTGCCAGCAGTTACTCCCCCGGGGAGCTGTTTTTT. Translated, it gives CASSYSPGELFF. The chain has TRBV6-5 and TRBJ2-2; no reliable D call. CDR1 and CDR2 from the germline V gene are MNHEY and SVGAGI. This CDR3 spans 12 amino acids. V lost 0 bases to trimming and J lost 6 bases, with 2 bases between them.

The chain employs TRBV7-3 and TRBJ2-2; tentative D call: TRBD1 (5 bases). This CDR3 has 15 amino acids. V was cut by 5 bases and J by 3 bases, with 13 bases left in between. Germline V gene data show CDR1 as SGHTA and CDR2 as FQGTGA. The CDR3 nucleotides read TGTGCCAGCAGCCCCACAAGACAGCACACCGGGGAGCTGTTTTTT. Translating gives CASSPTRQHTGELFF.

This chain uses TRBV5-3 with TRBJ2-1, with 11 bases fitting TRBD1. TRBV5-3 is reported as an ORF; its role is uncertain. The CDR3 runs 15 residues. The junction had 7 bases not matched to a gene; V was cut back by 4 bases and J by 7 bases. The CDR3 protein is CARSAGQGAGNEQFF. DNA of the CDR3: TGTGCCAGAAGCGCAGGACAGGGGGCGGGTAATGAGCAGTTCTTC.

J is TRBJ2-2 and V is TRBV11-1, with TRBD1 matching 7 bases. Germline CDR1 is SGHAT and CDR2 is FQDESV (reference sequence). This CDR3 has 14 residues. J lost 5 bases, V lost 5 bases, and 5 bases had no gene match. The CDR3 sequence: CASSDTGETGELFF. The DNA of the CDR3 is TGTGCCAGCAGCGATACAGGGGAAACCGGGGAGCTGTTTTTT.

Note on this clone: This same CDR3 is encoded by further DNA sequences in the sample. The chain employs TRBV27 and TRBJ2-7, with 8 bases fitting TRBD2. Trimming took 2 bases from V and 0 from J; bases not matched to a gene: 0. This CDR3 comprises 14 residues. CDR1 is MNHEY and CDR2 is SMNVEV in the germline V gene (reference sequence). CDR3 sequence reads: CASSLSGSSYEQYF. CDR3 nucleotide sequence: TGTGCCAGCAGTTTAAGCGGGAGCTCCTACGAGCAGTACTTC.

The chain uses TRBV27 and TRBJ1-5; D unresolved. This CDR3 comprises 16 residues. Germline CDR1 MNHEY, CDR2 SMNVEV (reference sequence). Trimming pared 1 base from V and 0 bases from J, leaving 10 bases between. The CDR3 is CASSLFGSYSNQPQHF. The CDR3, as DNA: TGTGCCAGCAGTTTATTTGGCAGTTATAGCAATCAGCCCCAGCATTTT.

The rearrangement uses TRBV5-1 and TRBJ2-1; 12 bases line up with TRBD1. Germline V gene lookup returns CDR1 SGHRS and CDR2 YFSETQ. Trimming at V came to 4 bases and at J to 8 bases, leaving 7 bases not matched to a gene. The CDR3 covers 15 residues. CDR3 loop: CASSKPGQGADEQFF. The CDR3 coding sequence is TGCGCCAGCAGCAAACCGGGACAGGGGGCGGATGAGCAGTTCTTC.

For the CDR3, the DNA is TGTGCCAGCAGTAGACCCGGGACTAGCTATTTTGAGCAGTTCTTC. It translates to CASSRPGTSYFEQFF. The rearrangement uses TRBV6-1 and TRBJ2-1; 9 bases line up with TRBD2. Germline V gives CDR1 MNHNS, CDR2 SASEGT. V lost 5 bases to trimming and J lost 9 bases; unmatched junction nucleotides: 11. The CDR3 loop spans 15 amino acids.

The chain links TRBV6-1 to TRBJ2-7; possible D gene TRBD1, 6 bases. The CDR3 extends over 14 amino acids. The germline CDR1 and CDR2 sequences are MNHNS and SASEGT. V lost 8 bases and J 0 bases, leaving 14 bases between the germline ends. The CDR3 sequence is CASLSGAYSYEQYF. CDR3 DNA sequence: TGTGCCAGCCTCTCAGGGGCTTACTCCTACGAGCAGTACTTC.

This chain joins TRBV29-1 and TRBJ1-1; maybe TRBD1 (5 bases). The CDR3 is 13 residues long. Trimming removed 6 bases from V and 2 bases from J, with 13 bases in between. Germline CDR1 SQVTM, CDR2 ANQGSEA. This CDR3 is CSVKGQVNTEAFF. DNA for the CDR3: TGCAGCGTAAAGGGGCAGGTTAACACTGAAGCTTTCTTT.

In DNA form, the CDR3 reads TGTGGCGTCCGGGGGTCGTTCAATGGCTACACCTTC. Translation: CGVRGSFNGYTF. V usage is TRBV21-1 and J usage is TRBJ1-2. TRBV21-1 is labeled a pseudogene. The CDR3 length is 12 residues.

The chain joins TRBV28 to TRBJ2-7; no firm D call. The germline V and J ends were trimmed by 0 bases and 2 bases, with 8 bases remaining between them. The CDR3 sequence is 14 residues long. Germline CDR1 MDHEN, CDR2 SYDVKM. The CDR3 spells CASSLWDQAYEQYF. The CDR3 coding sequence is TGTGCCAGCAGTTTATGGGACCAGGCCTACGAGCAGTACTTC.

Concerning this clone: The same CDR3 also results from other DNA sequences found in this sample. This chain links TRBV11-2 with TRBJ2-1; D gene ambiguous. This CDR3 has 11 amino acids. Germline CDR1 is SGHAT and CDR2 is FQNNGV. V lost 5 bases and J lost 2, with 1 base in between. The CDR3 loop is CASSPYNEQFF. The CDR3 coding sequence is TGTGCCAGCAGCCCCTACAATGAGCAGTTCTTC.

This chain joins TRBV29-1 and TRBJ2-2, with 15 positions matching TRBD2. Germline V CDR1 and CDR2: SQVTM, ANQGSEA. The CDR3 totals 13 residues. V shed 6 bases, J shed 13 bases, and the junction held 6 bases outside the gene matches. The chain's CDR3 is CSVRTSGRARLFF. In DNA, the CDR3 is TGCAGCGTCAGGACTAGCGGGAGGGCAAGGCTGTTTTTT.

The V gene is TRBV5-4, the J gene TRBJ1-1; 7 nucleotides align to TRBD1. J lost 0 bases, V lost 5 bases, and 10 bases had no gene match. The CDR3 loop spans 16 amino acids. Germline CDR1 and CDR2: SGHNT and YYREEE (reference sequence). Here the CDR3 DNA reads TGTGCCAGCAGTAGGACAGGAAACAATTTGAACACTGAAGCTTTCTTT. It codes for CASSRTGNNLNTEAFF.

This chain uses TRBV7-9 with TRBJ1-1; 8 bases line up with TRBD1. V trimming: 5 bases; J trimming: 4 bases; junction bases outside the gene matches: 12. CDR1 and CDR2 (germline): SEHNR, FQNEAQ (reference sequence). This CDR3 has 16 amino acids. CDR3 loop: CASSPGNRGVLTEAFF. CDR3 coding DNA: TGTGCCAGCAGCCCTGGAAACAGGGGGGTCCTCACTGAAGCTTTCTTT.

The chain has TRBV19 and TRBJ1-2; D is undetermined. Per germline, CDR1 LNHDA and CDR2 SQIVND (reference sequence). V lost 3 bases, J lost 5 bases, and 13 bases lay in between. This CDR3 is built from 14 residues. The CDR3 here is CASSIAGLGYGYTF. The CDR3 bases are TGTGCCAGTAGTATCGCAGGATTAGGGTATGGCTACACCTTC.

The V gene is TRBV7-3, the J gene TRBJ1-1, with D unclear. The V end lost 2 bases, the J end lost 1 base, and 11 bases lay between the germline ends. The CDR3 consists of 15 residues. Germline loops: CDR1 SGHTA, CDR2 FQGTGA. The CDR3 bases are TGTGCCAGCAGCTTAGCGGTAGTAGGGAACACTGAAGCTTTCTTT. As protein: CASSLAVVGNTEAFF.

In DNA form, the CDR3 reads TGTGCCAGCAGTATTAACGGGGGGGATGAGCAGTTCTTC. Protein: CASSINGGDEQFF. The J gene is TRBJ2-1, the V gene TRBV28; TRBD2 matches at 8 bases. Germline V gives CDR1 MDHEN, CDR2 SYDVKM. This CDR3 has 13 amino acids. The trim removed 5 bases at V and 8 bases at J, leaving 5 bases unmatched.

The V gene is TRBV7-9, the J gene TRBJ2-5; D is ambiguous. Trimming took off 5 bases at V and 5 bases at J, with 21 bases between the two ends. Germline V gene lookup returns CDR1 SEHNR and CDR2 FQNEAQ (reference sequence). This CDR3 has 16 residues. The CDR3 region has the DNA TGTGCCAGCAGCCCAGCCCCGGTCGAAACATGGGAGACCCAGTACTTC. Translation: CASSPAPVETWETQYF.

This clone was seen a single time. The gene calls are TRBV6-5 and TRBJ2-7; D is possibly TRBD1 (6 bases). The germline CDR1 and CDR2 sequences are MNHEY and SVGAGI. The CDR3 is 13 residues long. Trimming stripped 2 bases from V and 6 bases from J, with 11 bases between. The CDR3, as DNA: TGTGCCAGCAGTTACGCACAGGGCGGCGAGCAGTACTTC. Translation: CASSYAQGGEQYF.